This entry lists 14 T cell receptor beta chains sequenced from one sample in a study of neurological immune-mediated disorders. One entry per CDR3 protein results from TCRdb running MiXCR on the 5' RACE reads. The sample includes around 67,000 distinct CDR3 sequences, 5.2% seen only once; the top ten take around 6.8%. Sequencing input: PBMCs. The source is a young man with multiple sclerosis.

This clonotype was counted many times. The chain joins TRBV20-1 to TRBJ2-3; 12 bases agree with TRBD2. Per germline, CDR1 DFQATT and CDR2 SNEGSKA (reference sequence). V lost 6 bases and J lost 8; bases outside the gene matches: 12. The CDR3 spans 15 residues. CDR3 DNA sequence: TGCAGTGCCACAGGACTAGCGGGACAATTGGGTACGCAGTATTTT. This codes for CSATGLAGQLGTQYF.

Ten or more counts support this clonotype. V usage is TRBV9 and J usage is TRBJ1-3; maybe TRBD1 (5 bases). The ends were cut back, 0 bases at V and 1 base at J, with 11 bases in the middle. The V gene's germline CDR1 is SGDLS and CDR2 YYNGEE. This CDR3 is built from 16 residues. The CDR3 spells CASSVGIGGSGNTIYF. CDR3 DNA sequence: TGTGCCAGCAGCGTAGGTATCGGGGGATCTGGAAACACCATATATTTT.

In the case of this clonotype: A clone one base away is much larger, so this may be a read error. This chain links TRBV9 with TRBJ2-1; D remains ambiguous. CDR1 is SGDLS, CDR2 YYNGEE, per germline. V was clipped by 0 bases and J by 8 bases, with 12 bases between them. The CDR3 length is 14 residues. In DNA form, the CDR3 reads TGTGCCAGCAGCGTAGTTGAATTTGGGGATGAGCAGTTCTTC. It translates to CASSVVEFGDEQFF.

This clonotype was observed many times. The chain combines TRBV20-1 with TRBJ2-1, with 7 bases lining up with TRBD2. V shed 6 bases, J shed 0 bases, and the junction held 5 bases outside the gene matches. The CDR3 spans 14 residues. CDR1 and CDR2 from the germline V gene are DFQATT and SNEGSKA (reference sequence). The DNA of the CDR3 is TGCAGTGCGGGAGCGGGGAGCTCCTACAATGAGCAGTTCTTC. This sequence encodes CSAGAGSSYNEQFF.

This clonotype has just a few counts. The rearrangement uses TRBV2 and TRBJ2-7; TRBD1 matches 7 bases. Germline V gene data show CDR1 as SNHLY and CDR2 as FYNNEI. The CDR3 contains 14 residues. Trimming at V came to 7 bases and at J to 3 bases, leaving 9 bases not matched to a gene. CDR3 region: CASTPRDRNYEQYF. The DNA for the CDR3 is TGTGCCAGCACCCCCCGGGACAGAAACTACGAGCAGTACTTC.

This clonotype was counted many times. V gene TRBV20-1 combines with J gene TRBJ2-3; 8 bases match TRBD1. Per germline, CDR1 DFQATT and CDR2 SNEGSKA (reference sequence). V was pared by 3 bases and J by 5 bases, with 7 bases of the junction left unmatched. There are 14 residues in the CDR3. This CDR3 reads CSASTRGLRDTQYF. CDR3 nucleotides: TGCAGTGCTAGCACCAGGGGGCTAAGAGATACGCAGTATTTT.

This clonotype was recorded at least ten times. The V call is TRBV6-1, the J call TRBJ2-7; D gene uncertain. CDR3 length: 13 amino acids. V was shortened by 5 bases and J by 2 bases, with 10 bases between the two germline ends. Germline loops: CDR1 MNHNS, CDR2 SASEGT. Here the CDR3 DNA reads TGTGCCAGCAGTAATCTATCTCCCTACGAGCAGTACTTC. Its translation is CASSNLSPYEQYF.

Regarding this clonotype: The junction does not match germline at one end; this may be a read error. The chain joins TRBV24-1 to TRBJ1-5, with 10 bases lining up with TRBD1. In germline, CDR1 is KGHDR, CDR2 SFDVKD. The CDR3 covers 14 residues. CDR3 DNA: TGTGCCACCAGTAAGGGACAGGGGTATCAGCCCCAGAATTTT. Encoded protein: CATSKGQGYQPQNF.

This clonotype showed up many times. V usage is TRBV20-1 and J usage is TRBJ2-7; 7 bases align to TRBD2. CDR3 length: 14 amino acids. Germline V CDR1 and CDR2: DFQATT, SNEGSKA (reference sequence). V gave up 2 bases and J gave up 0 bases; unmatched junction bases: 4. CDR3: CSARFGTISYEQYF. Here the CDR3 DNA reads TGCAGTGCTAGATTCGGGACTATCTCCTACGAGCAGTACTTC.

This clonotype was recorded at least ten times. The chain carries TRBV5-1 and TRBJ2-7; a possible D gene is TRBD1 (8 bases). This CDR3 is built from 16 residues. Trimming stripped 2 bases from V and 2 bases from J, with 17 bases between. Germline V gene sequence: CDR1 SGHRS, CDR2 YFSETQ. The CDR3 coding sequence is TGCGCCAGCAGCTTCCCGGTTACAGGGGGGGCCTACGAGCAGTACTTC. This gives the protein CASSFPVTGGAYEQYF.

In its sample, this clonotype was seen many times. The chain carries TRBV20-1 and TRBJ2-2; 7 bases agree with TRBD2. Germline assignment: CDR1 DFQATT and CDR2 SNEGSKA (reference sequence). Germline trimming cut 0 bases from V and 6 bases from J; bases unmatched to any gene: 7. CDR3 length: 15 amino acids. CDR3 nucleotide sequence: TGCAGTGCTAGAGATCCCACGGGAGGATCCGGGGAGCTGTTTTTT. Translation: CSARDPTGGSGELFF.

This clonotype was seen at least ten times. CDR3: CASSQSRNSPLHF. CDR3 bases: TGTGCCAGCAGCCAATCTCGAAATTCACCCCTCCACTTT. The genes are TRBV3-1 and TRBJ1-6; no reliable D call. CDR1 LGHDT and CDR2 YNNKEL come from the germline V gene (reference sequence). Between the trimmed V and J ends, which lost 2 bases and 7 bases, there was a span of 6 bases. This CDR3 region has 13 residues.

This clonotype has more than one count but fewer than ten. Being one base from a much bigger clone, this may be a read error. V gene TRBV13 combines with J gene TRBJ2-3; the D is unclear. Trimming took 2 bases from V and 5 from J, leaving 5 bases between them. CDR1 is PRHDT, CDR2 FYEKMQ, per germline (reference sequence). This CDR3 spans 12 amino acids. The chain's CDR3 is CASSLRVDTQYF. The CDR3 DNA follows: TGTGCCAGCAGCTTAAGGGTAGATACGCAGTATTTT.

This clonotype was detected many times. This sequence joins TRBV5-1 and TRBJ1-4; D may be TRBD1 (6 bases). The CDR3 extends over 15 amino acids. Germline V gives CDR1 SGHRS, CDR2 YFSETQ. V lost 4 bases and J lost 8, with 18 bases in between. The CDR3 protein is CASSLAEGGMEKLFF. The CDR3 DNA reads TGCGCCAGCAGCCTGGCCGAAGGGGGGATGGAAAAACTGTTTTTT.